This T cell receptor (beta chain) comes out of a study of vaccination and CD4 T cells after COVID-19. Documented time point: late sampling 161 to 241 days after vaccination in three convalescent patients. Stated treatment: 10-day PBMC culture with coronavirus spike peptide pools or control peptides (ViraFEST assay). Roughly 2 million PBMCs per well were cultured with approximately 9.9 IU/ml IL-2 and about 9.7 ug/ml peptide pools. Half the growth medium was swapped for new IL-2 medium on days 3 and 7. Whole-study findings and limits: The rise in median SARS-CoV-2-reactive clonotypes, from around 19 to 38, was not significant.

For this clonotype: Its specificity is unknown.

Scientists ran DNA taken from cultured CD4+ T cells through the Oncomine TCR Beta short-read assay for sequencing. TCRdb redid the calling of the PCR reads with MiXCR, one entry per CDR3 protein. This table has about 17,000 distinct CDR3 sequences, 45% to 60% appearing once. This CDR3 is 13 amino acids long. Germline CDR1 reads SNHLY; CDR2 reads FYNNEI. The ends were cut back, 4 bases at V and 6 bases at J, with 9 bases in the middle. Source: CD4+ T cells from blood, cultured in vitro, taken about 7 months after SARS-CoV-2 vaccination. This sequence joins TRBV2 and TRBJ2-2; D remains unclear. The clonotype was recovered from a human donor who had recovered from COVID-19. The CDR3, as DNA: TGTGCCAGCAGTGCAGGTGGTGCCGGGGAGCTGTTTTTT. Translated: CASSAGGAGELFF.